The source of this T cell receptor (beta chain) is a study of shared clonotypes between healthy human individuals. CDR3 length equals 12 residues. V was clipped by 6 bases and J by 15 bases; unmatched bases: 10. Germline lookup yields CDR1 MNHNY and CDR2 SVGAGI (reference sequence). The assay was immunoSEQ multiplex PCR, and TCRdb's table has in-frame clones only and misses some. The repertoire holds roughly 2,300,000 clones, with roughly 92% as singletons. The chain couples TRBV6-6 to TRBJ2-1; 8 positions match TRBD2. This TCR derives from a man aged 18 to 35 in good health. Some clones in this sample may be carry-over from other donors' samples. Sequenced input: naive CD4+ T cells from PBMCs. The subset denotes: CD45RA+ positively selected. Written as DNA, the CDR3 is TGTGCCAGCAGCCCCGGACTAGCTTATCCGTTCTTC. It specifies CASSPGLAYPFF.